The rows below give T cell receptor beta chains drawn from one sample of a study of blood T cell repertoires in COVID-19. Libraries were prepared by immunoSEQ multiplex PCR; TCRdb keeps only in-frame clonotypes and omits some of them. The sample has over 40,000 clones, more than 70% seen once. The specimen sequenced was peripheral blood. The receptors stem from a human donor in a cohort sampled during active COVID-19. The CDR3 runs from the conserved cysteine through the conserved F or W. A D gene is named only where the DNA matches it firmly. For some rows the clone size is stated as once, few or many, or as a class when expanded; others skip it.

j_call,clone_size,v_call,d_call,cdr3_nt,cdr3_aa
TRBJ1-5,NA,TRBV28,NA,TGTGCCAGCAGTTTCTCAAGCGTATATCAGCCCCAGCATTTT,CASSFSSVYQPQHF
TRBJ2-2,NA,TRBV5-5,NA,TGTGCCAGCAGCTTGGCCTTCACCGGGGAGCTGTTTTTT,CASSLAFTGELFF
TRBJ1-1,NA,TRBV2,TRBD1,TGTGCCAGCAGTGGGGACAGGAACACTGAAGCTTTCTTT,CASSGDRNTEAFF
TRBJ1-1,once,TRBV18,TRBD1,TGTGCCAGCTCCCCCCAGGGGGCAGGCACTGAAGCTTTCTTT,CASSPQGAGTEAFF
TRBJ1-4,NA,TRBV7-9,NA,TGTGCCAGCAGCTTCGGGACAACAACTAATGAAAAACTGTTTTTT,CASSFGTTTNEKLFF
TRBJ2-2,NA,TRBV5-4,TRBD1,TGTGCCAGCACCAGACAGGGGGCGTACACCGGGGAGCTGTTTTTT,CASTRQGAYTGELFF
TRBJ1-4,NA,TRBV15,NA,TGTGCCACCAGGGGGGGGGCAGGGCGGAAACTGTTTTTT,CATRGGAGRKLFF
TRBJ1-3,once,TRBV5-4,NA,TGTGCCAGCAGCCGAAACACCCGGACTTCGGGCTCTGGAAACACCATATATTTT,CASSRNTRTSGSGNTIYF
TRBJ2-3,NA,TRBV4-2,TRBD1,TGTGCCAGCAGCCAAGGGACAGGGAGCACAGATACGCAGTATTTT,CASSQGTGSTDTQYF
TRBJ1-1,NA,TRBV7-8,TRBD1,TGTGCCAGCAGCTCACAGGGGGAATTGAACACTGAAGCTTTCTTT,CASSSQGELNTEAFF
TRBJ2-1,NA,TRBV6-2/TRBV6-3,NA,TGTGCCAGCAGTTTGGGTTTAAGGGGCAATGAGCAGTTCTTC,CASSLGLRGNEQFF
TRBJ1-2,NA,TRBV18,NA,TGTGCCAGCTCACCACAGCACGAGTATGGCTACACCTTC,CASSPQHEYGYTF
TRBJ2-3,NA,TRBV5-6,TRBD1,TGTGCCAGCAAACAGGGGCGAGCAGGAGATACGCAGTATTTT,CASKQGRAGDTQYF
TRBJ2-7,NA,TRBV10-3,NA,TGTGCCATCAGGTTCTTGGCGGGGTCAACCTACGAGCAGTACTTC,CAIRFLAGSTYEQYF
TRBJ2-7,NA,TRBV7-2,NA,TGTGCCAGCAGCTTAGTGGGCCGGGAGTTCCCCATCTACGAGCAGTACTTC,CASSLVGREFPIYEQYF
TRBJ2-7,NA,TRBV3-1/TRBV3-2,NA,TGTGCCAGCAGCCAAGAGCGCCACCCCTACGAGCAGTACTTC,CASSQERHPYEQYF
TRBJ2-7,NA,TRBV10-3,TRBD2,TGTGCCATGAGCGGGAGTCCCTACGAGCAGTACTTC,CAMSGSPYEQYF
TRBJ1-2,NA,TRBV5-1,TRBD1,TGCGCCAGCAGCAACGGACAGGGAGGTGGCTACACCTTC,CASSNGQGGGYTF
TRBJ1-1,NA,TRBV4-1,NA,TGCGCCAGCAGCCAAGGTTTTGCAGGGGCTTACACTGAAGCTTTCTTT,CASSQGFAGAYTEAFF
TRBJ1-1,NA,TRBV12-5,NA,TGTGCTAGTGGTAGGGGTCTTATGAACACTGAAGCTTTCTTT,CASGRGLMNTEAFF
TRBJ1-2,NA,TRBV30,NA,TGTGCCTGGAGTGGGAACTCCGGGAATAACTATGGCTACACCTTC,CAWSGNSGNNYGYTF
TRBJ2-7,NA,TRBV5-4,NA,TGTGCCAGCAGAACCCTAGGGGGTCCCTACGAGCAGTACTTC,CASRTLGGPYEQYF
TRBJ2-1,NA,TRBV4-1,TRBD2,TGCGCCAGCAGCCAAGGACGGGGGGGCTCCTACAATGAGCAGTTCTTC,CASSQGRGGSYNEQFF
TRBJ2-7,NA,TRBV18,NA,TGTGCCAGCTCAGTGGCTAGCTCCTACGAGCAGTACTTC,CASSVASSYEQYF
TRBJ2-5,few,TRBV7-6,NA,TGTGCCAGCAGCTTAGCCCAGGGTTTCGGAGAGACCCAGTACTTC,CASSLAQGFGETQYF
TRBJ2-3,NA,TRBV9,TRBD2,TGTGCCAGCAGCACCCGCGGGACTAGCGGGGGCACAGATACGCAGTATTTT,CASSTRGTSGGTDTQYF
TRBJ1-1,NA,TRBV2,TRBD1,TGTGCCAGCAGTGCACAGGGGTTTGACACTGAAGCTTTCTTT,CASSAQGFDTEAFF
TRBJ1-5,NA,TRBV15,TRBD1,TGTGCCACCAGAGAGGGACAGGGTAGCAATCAGCCCCAGCATTTT,CATREGQGSNQPQHF
TRBJ2-7,NA,TRBV5-4,NA,TGTGCCAGCAGCTCCTCAGGGGAACGCGAGCAGTACTTC,CASSSSGEREQYF
TRBJ2-2,NA,TRBV2,NA,TGTGCCAGCGCCGGGATTGGGACCGGGGAGCTGTTTTTT,CASAGIGTGELFF
TRBJ1-4,once,TRBV18,NA,TGTGCCAGCTCTAGGTCCTGGGCACGGGAAAAACTGTTTTTT,CASSRSWAREKLFF
TRBJ1-6,NA,TRBV28,NA,TGTGCCAGCAGTCCGCGACAGACGTATAATTCACCCCTCCACTTT,CASSPRQTYNSPLHF
TRBJ2-5,NA,TRBV3-1/TRBV3-2,NA,TGTGCCAGCAGCCAAGAAGTCCCAAGACTACAAGAGACCCAGTACTTC,CASSQEVPRLQETQYF
TRBJ1-5,NA,TRBV18,NA,TGTGCCAGCTCACGGGAGGCGAGCAATCAGCCCCAGCATTTT,CASSREASNQPQHF
TRBJ2-1,NA,TRBV11-3,TRBD2,TGTGCCAGCAGCTTACAACTAGCGGGGGTAAATGAGCAGTTCTTC,CASSLQLAGVNEQFF
TRBJ1-4,NA,TRBV6-4,TRBD1,TGTGCCAGCAGTGAACAGGGGGATGGTGAAAAACTGTTTTTT,CASSEQGDGEKLFF
TRBJ2-1,NA,TRBV19,NA,TGTGCCTGCCGAGGGACCTACAATGAGCAGTTCTTC,CACRGTYNEQFF
TRBJ2-1,NA,TRBV7-8,NA,TGTGCCAGCAGCTTAGTTGGGAGGGGGGATGAGCAGTTCTTC,CASSLVGRGDEQFF
TRBJ2-5,NA,TRBV5-4,NA,TGTGCCAGCAGTACACCAACCGGGGGACCAAAACAAGAGACCCAGTACTTC,CASSTPTGGPKQETQYF
TRBJ1-3,NA,TRBV6-5,TRBD1,TGTGCCAGCAGTTACTCGGACAGGGCTGGAAACACCATATATTTT,CASSYSDRAGNTIYF